This is a list of T cell receptor beta chains from one sample in a study of T-cell reconstitution after alpha-beta-depleted transplantation in children. A single record per CDR3 protein comes from TCRdb applying MiXCR to the PCR reads. The table includes about 230,000 distinct CDR3 sequences, about 12% detected once. This specimen was PBMCs from the stem cell graft donor, taken from the stem cell graft. The receptors originated from a human donor who donated a stem cell graft to a child with acute lymphoblastic leukemia. The CDR3 runs from the conserved cysteine through the conserved F or W. The order of the fields is clone size, J gene, CDR3 length, V gene, D gene, CDR3 protein, CDR3 DNA. D genes are given only for firm matches. Size tells how often a clone was seen (once, few, many) or the class of an expanded clone, and some rows leave it out.

abundance: many; j_gene: TRBJ1-5; len: 15; v_gene: TRBV5-6; d_gene: TRBD1; CDR3aa: CASSLNRGGNQPQHF; CDR3nt: TGTGCCAGCAGCTTGAACAGGGGGGGCAATCAGCCCCAGCATTTT
abundance: many; j_gene: TRBJ2-2; len: 14; v_gene: TRBV6-5; d_gene: -; CDR3aa: CASSYPRGTGELFF; CDR3nt: TGTGCCAGCAGTTACCCCAGGGGCACCGGGGAGCTGTTTTTT
abundance: many; j_gene: TRBJ2-3; len: 16; v_gene: TRBV7-8; d_gene: -; CDR3aa: CASSRDRRGSTDTQYF; CDR3nt: TGTGCCAGCAGCCGTGACCGGAGAGGGTCCACAGATACGCAGTATTTT
abundance: few; j_gene: TRBJ2-5; len: 15; v_gene: TRBV12-3/TRBV12-4; d_gene: -; CDR3aa: CASSLIPLEGETQYF; CDR3nt: TGTGCCAGCAGTTTAATACCCCTCGAGGGGGAGACCCAGTACTTC
abundance: few; j_gene: TRBJ1-3; len: 20; v_gene: TRBV4-2; d_gene: -; CDR3aa: CASSQEFERRWGPGPNTIYF; CDR3nt: TGTGCCAGCAGCCAAGAATTTGAACGAAGATGGGGGCCCGGTCCCAACACCATATATTTT
abundance: many; j_gene: TRBJ2-1; len: 17; v_gene: TRBV5-1; d_gene: TRBD1; CDR3aa: CASSLNLGQAVYNEQFF; CDR3nt: TGCGCCAGCAGCCTCAACCTGGGACAGGCAGTTTACAATGAGCAGTTCTTC
abundance: many; j_gene: TRBJ2-1; len: 13; v_gene: TRBV24-1; d_gene: -; CDR3aa: CATSDLGDNEQFF; CDR3nt: TGTGCCACCAGTGATTTAGGGGACAATGAGCAGTTCTTC
abundance: many; j_gene: TRBJ2-1; len: 16; v_gene: TRBV9; d_gene: TRBD1; CDR3aa: CASSVDRGSAYNEQFF; CDR3nt: TGTGCCAGCAGCGTAGACAGGGGAAGCGCCTACAATGAGCAGTTCTTC
abundance: many; j_gene: TRBJ2-7; len: 15; v_gene: TRBV5-1; d_gene: -; CDR3aa: CASSLATGPSAEQYF; CDR3nt: TGCGCCAGCAGCTTGGCTACAGGGCCCTCGGCCGAGCAGTACTTC
abundance: many; j_gene: TRBJ1-5; len: 15; v_gene: TRBV28; d_gene: -; CDR3aa: CASSLLGNSNQPQHF; CDR3nt: TGTGCCAGCAGTTTATTGGGGAATAGCAATCAGCCCCAGCATTTT
abundance: many; j_gene: TRBJ1-1; len: 14; v_gene: TRBV7-6; d_gene: -; CDR3aa: CASSNRQGDTEAFF; CDR3nt: TGTGCCAGCAGCAATCGGCAGGGTGACACTGAAGCTTTCTTT
abundance: -; j_gene: TRBJ2-4; len: 15; v_gene: TRBV2; d_gene: -; CDR3aa: CASGNREGAKNIQYF; CDR3nt: TGTGCCAGCGGTAACAGGGAAGGGGCCAAAAACATTCAGTACTTC
abundance: many; j_gene: TRBJ1-5; len: 13; v_gene: TRBV10-2; d_gene: -; CDR3aa: CASSEAGNQPQHF; CDR3nt: TGCGCCAGCAGTGAGGCCGGAAATCAGCCCCAGCATTTT
abundance: many; j_gene: TRBJ2-5; len: 15; v_gene: TRBV7-9; d_gene: TRBD1; CDR3aa: CASSLRGLGPETQYF; CDR3nt: TGTGCCAGCAGCCTTAGGGGGCTGGGTCCAGAGACCCAGTACTTC
abundance: many; j_gene: TRBJ1-5; len: 14; v_gene: TRBV6-1; d_gene: -; CDR3aa: CASSEVRSNQPQHF; CDR3nt: TGTGCCAGCAGTGAAGTGAGAAGTAATCAGCCCCAGCATTTT